The 7 T cell receptor beta chains below come from one sample, sequenced in a study of cytomegalovirus exposure and HLA in healthy donors. It was with 60 Vbeta and 13 Jbeta primers that the PCR ran. Data came from immunoSEQ multiplex PCR; TCRdb stores just in-frame clones and leaves some out. The sample holds tens of thousands of clones, about 70% seen once. What was sequenced was PBMCs. The receptors here all came from a male donor in good health and CMV-seropositive.

This chain joins TRBV7-9 and TRBJ1-5; 7 positions match TRBD1. Germline CDR1 is SEHNR and CDR2 is FQNEAQ (reference sequence). V shed 2 bases and J 6 bases; nucleotides not matched to a gene: 1. The CDR3 length is 13 residues. CDR3 sequence (DNA): TGTGCCAGCAGCTTAACAGGGGTTCAGCCCCAGCATTTT. This codes for CASSLTGVQPQHF.

This chain connects TRBV25-1 to TRBJ2-5, with 9 bases identical to TRBD1. The DNA end is more similar to TRBJ2-7, so the J call may be wrong. The CDR3 has 15 amino acids. Germline CDR1 and CDR2: MGHDK and SYGVNS. CDR3 sequence: CASSTRQGVSYEQYF. CDR3 sequence (DNA): TGTGCCAGCAGTACCCGACAGGGGGTCTCCTACGAGCAGTACTTC.

CDR3 sequence (DNA): TGCGCCAGCAGCTTAGCGGGGGAAAGGCAAGAGACCCAGTACTTC. It codes for CASSLAGERQETQYF. This rearrangement joins TRBV5-1 to TRBJ2-5; 8 bases are a match to TRBD2. The V gene end was trimmed by 2 bases and the J gene end by 2 bases; junction bases not matched to a gene: 5. Germline V gives CDR1 SGHRS, CDR2 YFSETQ. The CDR3 totals 15 residues.

The V call is TRBV27, the J call TRBJ1-4, with D unresolved. CDR3 length: 11 amino acids. Germline V gives CDR1 MNHEY, CDR2 SMNVEV (reference sequence). The V gene lost 4 bases and the J gene lost 6 bases, with 3 bases spanning the gap. The CDR3 sequence is CASSSDEKLFF. The CDR3, as DNA: TGTGCCAGCAGTTCTGATGAAAAACTGTTTTTT.

The rearrangement joins TRBV19 to TRBJ2-1, with D perhaps TRBD2 (7 bases). V gave up 5 bases and J gave up 1 base, with 24 bases separating them. The length of the CDR3 is 19 residues. Germline loops: CDR1 LNHDA, CDR2 SQIVND (reference sequence). The chain's CDR3 is CASSFGVVAGALSYNEQFF. The CDR3, as DNA: TGTGCCAGTAGTTTTGGCGTTGTGGCGGGGGCTCTATCCTACAATGAGCAGTTCTTC.

This clone was counted a few times. The J gene is TRBJ2-7, the V gene TRBV2; 10 bases map to TRBD1. The CDR3 runs 14 residues. V dropped 4 bases and J dropped 2; count of bases not matched to a gene: 2. Per the germline V gene, CDR1 is SNHLY and CDR2 is FYNNEI. In DNA form, the CDR3 reads TGTGCCAGCAGTGTAGGGACAGGGGCCTACGAGCAGTACTTC. Translating it yields CASSVGTGAYEQYF.

This clone has just a few counts. This sample also contains other DNA sequences that code for the same CDR3. The rearrangement joins TRBV5-1 to TRBJ1-4, with a weak D call TRBD1 (6 bases). Germline CDR1 SGHRS, CDR2 YFSETQ. This CDR3 region has 15 residues. Trimming stripped 4 bases from V and 0 bases from J, with 10 bases between. Here the CDR3 DNA reads TGCGCCAGCAGCGAAGAGGGGGCAACTAATGAAAAACTGTTTTTT. Translation gives CASSEEGATNEKLFF.